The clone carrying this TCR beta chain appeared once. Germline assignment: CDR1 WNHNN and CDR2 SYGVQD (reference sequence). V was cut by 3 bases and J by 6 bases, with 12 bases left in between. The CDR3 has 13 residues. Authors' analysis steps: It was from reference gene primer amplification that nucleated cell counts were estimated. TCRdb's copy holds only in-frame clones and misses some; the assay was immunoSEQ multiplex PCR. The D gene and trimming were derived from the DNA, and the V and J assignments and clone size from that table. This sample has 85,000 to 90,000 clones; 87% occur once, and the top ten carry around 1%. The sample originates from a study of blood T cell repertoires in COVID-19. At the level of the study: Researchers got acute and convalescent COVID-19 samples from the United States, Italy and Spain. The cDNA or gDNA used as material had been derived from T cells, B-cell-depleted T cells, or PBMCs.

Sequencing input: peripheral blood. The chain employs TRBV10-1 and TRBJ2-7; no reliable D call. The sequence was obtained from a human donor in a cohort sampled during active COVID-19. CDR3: CASSEDSPFEQYF. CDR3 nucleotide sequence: TGCGCCAGCAGTGAAGATAGTCCGTTCGAGCAGTACTTC.